This T cell receptor beta chain was sequenced during a study of technical replicates of blood from several donors. This CDR3 has 13 residues. The V end lost 0 bases, the J end lost 3 bases, and 4 bases lay between the germline ends. Germline CDR1 ENHRY, CDR2 SYGVKD. This table comes from immunoSEQ multiplex PCR, and its TCRdb copy is limited to in-frame clones, with some not included. This sample yields about 97,000 clones, of which approximately 94% are seen a single time; about 0.35% belongs to the top ten. The clonotype originates from a human donor in good health. Source material: T cells isolated from PBMCs. The chain links TRBV10-3 to TRBJ2-3; D unresolved. The CDR3 loop is CAISESTTDTQYF. Written as DNA, the CDR3 is TGTGCCATCAGTGAGTCTACTACAGATACGCAGTATTTT.